The present T cell receptor beta chain was sequenced within a study of blood T cell repertoires in COVID-19. The wider study: Collection of acute and convalescent COVID-19 samples took place in the United States, Italy and Spain.

Residents of about 25 US areas, aged roughly 18 to 89 years, made up the participants. Participants reported their clinical history, and cohort assignment relied on those reports. As originally analysed: Nucleated cell counts were estimated from reference gene primer amplification. Assay used: immunoSEQ multiplex PCR; TCRdb lists only in-frame clones, some missing. The V and J calls and clone size were taken over from that table, and D and trimming were inferred from the DNA. Counted here are 200,000 to 250,000 clones, just over 85% occurring once; the ten biggest clones make up 3.5% to 4%. The CDR3 has 16 residues. The germline CDR1 and CDR2 sequences are SGHAT and FQNNGV. V lost 1 base and J lost 5; bases outside the gene matches: 7.

The receptor was derived from a woman in her forties with acute COVID-19. Sequencing was performed on PBMCs or T cells enriched from blood (not recorded which). V usage is TRBV11-2 and J usage is TRBJ2-1; TRBD2 matches at 8 bases. The DNA of the CDR3 is TGTGCCAGCAGCTTAGCTCTGGCGGGAGGCCACAATGAGCAGTTCTTC. It is translated as CASSLALAGGHNEQFF.